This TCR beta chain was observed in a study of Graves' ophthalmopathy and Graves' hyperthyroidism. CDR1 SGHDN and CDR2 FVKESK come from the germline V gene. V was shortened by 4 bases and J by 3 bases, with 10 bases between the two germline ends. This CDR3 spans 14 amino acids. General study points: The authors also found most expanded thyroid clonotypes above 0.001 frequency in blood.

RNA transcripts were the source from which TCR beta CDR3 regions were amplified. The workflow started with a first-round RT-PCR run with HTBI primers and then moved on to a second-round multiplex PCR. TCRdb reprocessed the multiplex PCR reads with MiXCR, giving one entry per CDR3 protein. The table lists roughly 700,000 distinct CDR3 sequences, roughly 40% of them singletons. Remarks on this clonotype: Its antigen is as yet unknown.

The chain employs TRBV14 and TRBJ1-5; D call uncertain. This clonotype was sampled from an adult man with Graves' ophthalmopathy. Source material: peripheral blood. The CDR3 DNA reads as TGTGCCAGCAGCCTGCGTGGCCACAATCAGCCCCAGCATTTT. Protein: CASSLRGHNQPQHF. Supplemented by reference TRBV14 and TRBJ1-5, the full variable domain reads EAGVTQFPSHSVIEKGQTVTLRCDPISGHDNLYWYRRVMGKEIKFLLHFVKESKQDESGMPNNRFLAERTGGTYSTLKVQPAELEDSGVYFCASSLRGHNQPQHFGDGTRLSIL.